Below, 2 T cell receptor beta chains from the same sample are listed, as sequenced in a study of T cell responses to AZD1222 COVID-19 vaccine. Produced via immunoSEQ multiplex PCR; TCRdb's table is partial and in-frame only. The table has under 95,000 clones, roughly nine tenths seen once. The sample here was peripheral blood, taken on day 0 of AZD1222 vaccination. The origin of the receptors is an adult in good health.

This clone was observed a handful of times. The J gene is TRBJ2-2, the V gene TRBV5-3, with no clear D. TRBV5-3 falls under the ORF class, with uncertain function. The ends were cut back, 3 bases at V and 2 bases at J, with 17 bases in the middle. The CDR3 length is 17 residues. The CDR3 protein is CARSSLPGILNTGELFF. In DNA form, the CDR3 reads TGTGCCAGAAGCTCGCTGCCAGGCATTTTAAACACCGGGGAGCTGTTTTTT.

The chain employs TRBV6-5 and TRBJ1-3; maybe TRBD1 (5 bases). Trimming took 6 bases from V and 5 from J, leaving 14 bases between them. Germline values: CDR1 MNHEY, CDR2 SVGAGI. This CDR3 comprises 14 residues. CDR3: CASRTEGTRNTIYF. As DNA, the CDR3 is TGTGCCAGCAGGACCGAAGGGACCCGAAACACCATATATTTT.